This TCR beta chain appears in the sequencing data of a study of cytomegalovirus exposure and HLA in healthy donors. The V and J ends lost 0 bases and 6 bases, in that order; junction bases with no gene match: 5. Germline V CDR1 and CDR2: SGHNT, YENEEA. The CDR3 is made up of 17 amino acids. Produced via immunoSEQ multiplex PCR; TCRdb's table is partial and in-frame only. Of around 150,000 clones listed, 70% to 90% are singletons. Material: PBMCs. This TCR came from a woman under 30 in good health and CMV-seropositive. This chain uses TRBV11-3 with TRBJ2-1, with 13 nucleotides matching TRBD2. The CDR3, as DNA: TGTGCCAGCAGCTTAGATCCGACTAGCGGGAGGTTCAATGAGCAGTTCTTC. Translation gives CASSLDPTSGRFNEQFF. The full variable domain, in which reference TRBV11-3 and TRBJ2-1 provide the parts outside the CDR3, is EAGVVQSPRYKIIEKKQPVAFWCNPISGHNTLYWYLQNLGQGPELLIRYENEEAVDDSQLPKDRFSAERLKGVDSTLKIQPAELGDSAVYLCASSLDPTSGRFNEQFFGPGTRLTVL.